A single sample gave rise to the 16 T cell receptor beta chains below, sequenced in a study of blood T cell repertoires in COVID-19. Clones were read by immunoSEQ multiplex PCR, and TCRdb kept only the in-frame ones, dropping some. Among approximately 25,000 clones listed, 72% were seen once. Sample: peripheral blood. The receptor set was obtained from a woman aged 80 or over with acute or convalescent COVID-19.

V and J are TRBV19 and TRBJ1-5, with 8 bases lining up with TRBD1. The V gene end was trimmed by 4 bases and the J gene end by 7 bases; junction bases not matched to a gene: 9. CDR3 length equals 15 residues. Germline CDR1 and CDR2: LNHDA and SQIVND (reference sequence). This CDR3 reads CASSNPDRATQPQHF. The CDR3 nucleotides are TGTGCCAGTAGTAACCCGGACAGGGCAACCCAGCCCCAGCATTTT.

This clone occurred many times. The V gene is TRBV28, the J gene TRBJ2-7; TRBD1 agrees at 8 bases. This CDR3 has 14 amino acids. V lost 6 bases, J lost 3 bases, and 7 bases stayed unmatched. Germline V gives CDR1 MDHEN, CDR2 SYDVKM. The CDR3 sequence is CASRWTGFGYEQYF. The CDR3, as DNA: TGTGCCAGCAGATGGACAGGGTTCGGCTACGAGCAGTACTTC.

This clone was observed a few times. The chain uses TRBV4-3 and TRBJ1-6; D is uncertain. V was clipped by 0 bases and J by 2 bases, with 2 bases between them. The CDR3 sequence is 14 residues long. Germline-derived CDR1 and CDR2 are LGHNA and YSLEER. The CDR3 sequence is CASSQDTYNSPLHF. CDR3 coding DNA: TGCGCCAGCAGCCAAGACACCTATAATTCACCCCTCCACTTT.

V and J are TRBV12-5 and TRBJ1-1; tentatively, D is TRBD1 (6 bases). Germline V CDR1 and CDR2: LGHNT, FRNRAP. CDR3 length: 13 residues. Trimming took off 3 bases at V and 4 bases at J, with 9 bases between the two ends. CDR3 in DNA: TGTGCTAGTGGTTTCCCACAGGGCACTGAAGCTTTCTTT. It codes for CASGFPQGTEAFF.

V gene TRBV18 combines with J gene TRBJ2-4; 10 positions agree with TRBD2. This CDR3 contains 20 residues. Germline CDR1 reads KGHSH; CDR2 reads LQKENI. V gave up 4 bases and J gave up 3 bases; unmatched junction bases: 18. The CDR3 coding sequence is TGTGCCAGCTCACGATTGAGGACAAGCGGGGGGGCCGAAGTCAAAAACATTCAGTACTTC. It specifies CASSRLRTSGGAEVKNIQYF.

The chain joins TRBV7-8 to TRBJ2-3; D not certain. Trimming removed 5 bases at V and 6 bases at J, with 6 bases between. The CDR3 has 11 residues. Per the germline V gene, CDR1 is SGHVS and CDR2 is FQNEAQ. The CDR3 nucleotides are TGTGCCAGCAGCCTGGCCGATACGCAGTATTTT. The encoded protein is CASSLADTQYF. Looking up the rest from reference TRBV7-8 and TRBJ2-3 gives the full variable domain: GAGVSQSPRYKVAKRGQDVALRCDPISGHVSLFWYQQALGQGPEFLTYFQNEAQLDKSGLPSDRFFAERPEGSVSTLKIQRTQQEDSAVYLCASSLADTQYFGPGTRLTVL.

The chain links TRBV10-3 to TRBJ1-1; 10 bases are a match to TRBD1. Trimming took 6 bases from V and 4 from J; bases not matched to a gene: 8. Germline V CDR1 and CDR2: ENHRY, SYGVKD. This CDR3 has 15 amino acids. The chain's CDR3 is CAIRGTGALSTEAFF. CDR3 coding DNA: TGTGCCATCAGAGGGACAGGGGCGCTGAGCACTGAAGCTTTCTTT.

This clone was counted a single time. This chain links TRBV6-5 with TRBJ2-3, with D tentatively TRBD2 (6 bases). From germline, CDR1 is MNHEY and CDR2 SVGAGI. Between the trimmed V and J ends, which lost 7 bases and 7 bases, there was a span of 18 bases. The CDR3 contains 14 residues. CDR3 coding DNA: TGTGCCAGCACAGTGGGGGGTCCGTCTAATACGCAGTATTTT. Its protein product is CASTVGGPSNTQYF.

This clone occurred many times. The chain carries TRBV6-6 and TRBJ1-2, with D perhaps TRBD1 (5 bases). The CDR3 is 17 residues long. V was trimmed by 5 bases and J by 0 bases, leaving 19 bases between them. Germline V gene sequence: CDR1 MNHNY, CDR2 SVGAGI (reference sequence). Here the CDR3 reads CASSPSRGRGANYGYTF. CDR3 DNA sequence: TGTGCCAGCAGTCCATCCCGGGGGAGGGGAGCTAACTATGGCTACACCTTC.

This chain connects TRBV5-1 to TRBJ2-2; D is possibly TRBD1 (7 bases). The germline CDR1 and CDR2 sequences are SGHRS and YFSETQ. CDR3 length: 15 amino acids. Trimming stripped 3 bases from V and 4 bases from J, with 13 bases between. The CDR3 protein is CASSSGGHLTGELFF. DNA for the CDR3: TGCGCCAGCAGCTCAGGGGGGCACCTCACCGGGGAGCTGTTTTTT.

This chain connects TRBV27 to TRBJ2-4; TRBD2 agrees at 10 bases. Germline V lookup: CDR1 MNHEY, CDR2 SMNVEV (reference sequence). V shed 4 bases and J 7 bases; nucleotides not matched to a gene: 10. This CDR3 contains 16 residues. CDR3 bases: TGTGCCAGCAGTTACTGGAGCGGGGGGGTTACGAACATTCAGTACTTC. This sequence encodes CASSYWSGGVTNIQYF.

This clone came up once. The rearrangement links TRBV18 to TRBJ1-2, with 7 bases matching TRBD1. V trimming: 2 bases; J trimming: 4 bases; junction bases outside the gene matches: 1. Germline lookup yields CDR1 KGHSH and CDR2 LQKENI. This CDR3 is 13 amino acids long. CDR3 in DNA: TGTGCCAGCTCACCAGACAGGGCCTATGGCTACACCTTC. Translation: CASSPDRAYGYTF.

The chain is built from TRBV18 and TRBJ1-6, with a possible D match to TRBD1 (6 bases). V was pared by 4 bases and J by 5 bases, with 15 bases between. The V gene's germline CDR1 is KGHSH and CDR2 LQKENI. The CDR3 runs to 16 residues. The CDR3 sequence: CASSLLKRGNNSPLHF. In nucleotides, the CDR3 is TGTGCCAGCTCACTATTAAAAAGGGGGAATAATTCACCCCTCCACTTT. Complete variable domain (other parts from reference TRBV18 and TRBJ1-6): NAGVMQNPRHLVRRRGQEARLRCSPMKGHSHVYWYRQLPEEGLKFMVYLQKENIIDESGMPKERFSAEFPKEGPSILRIQQVVRGDSAAYFCASSLLKRGNNSPLHFGNGTRLTVT.

The chain couples TRBV7-9 to TRBJ1-1; D unresolved. With 5 bases removed from V and 12 bases from J, the gap between germline ends came to 16 bases. Germline V gives CDR1 SEHNR, CDR2 FQNEAQ (reference sequence). This CDR3 has 12 residues. The CDR3 loop is CASSNYIAGTFF. CDR3 nucleotide sequence: TGTGCCAGCAGCAACTACATCGCCGGAACTTTCTTT.

This chain uses TRBV2 with TRBJ2-7, with D possibly being TRBD2 (6 bases). Deletions cut 7 bases from V and 0 bases from J, with 10 bases between. The germline V gene has CDR1 SNHLY and CDR2 FYNNEI. The CDR3 length is 13 residues. CDR3 residues: CASNGGLSYEQYF. The CDR3 DNA reads as TGTGCCAGCAATGGGGGACTCTCCTACGAGCAGTACTTC.

In nucleotides, the CDR3 is TGCGCCAGCAGCCAAGGAGACGGACACTCCTACAATGAGCAGTTCTTC. Protein product: CASSQGDGHSYNEQFF. J is TRBJ2-1 and V is TRBV4-1, with D possibly matching TRBD1 (5 bases). The V gene lost 1 base and the J gene lost 0 bases, with 10 bases spanning the gap. The germline gives CDR1 MGHRA, CDR2 YSYEKL. The CDR3 has 16 residues.